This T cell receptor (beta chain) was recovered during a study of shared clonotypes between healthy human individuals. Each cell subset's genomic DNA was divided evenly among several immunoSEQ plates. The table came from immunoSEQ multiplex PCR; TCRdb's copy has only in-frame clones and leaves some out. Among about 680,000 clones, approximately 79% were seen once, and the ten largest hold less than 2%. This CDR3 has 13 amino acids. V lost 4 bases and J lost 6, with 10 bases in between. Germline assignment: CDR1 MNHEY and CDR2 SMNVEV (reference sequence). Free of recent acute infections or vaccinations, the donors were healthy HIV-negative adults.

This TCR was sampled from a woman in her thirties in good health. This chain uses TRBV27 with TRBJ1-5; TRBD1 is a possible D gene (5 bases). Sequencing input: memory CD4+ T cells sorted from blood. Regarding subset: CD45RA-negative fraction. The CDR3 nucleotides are TGTGCCAGCAGTTACACAGGAGTTCAGCCCCAGCATTTT. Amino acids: CASSYTGVQPQHF.